This is a list of T cell receptor beta chains from one sample in a study of blood T cell repertoires in COVID-19. Only in-frame clones appear in the TCRdb table, and some are missing; sequencing was by immunoSEQ multiplex PCR. The repertoire holds approximately 53,000 clones, with 89% as singletons. The sample comprised peripheral blood. These receptor sequences come from a human donor in a cohort sampled during active COVID-19. Both conserved end residues are part of each CDR3. The D gene is left open where the match is weak. Clone sizes are given selectively: once, few, many, or a class where the clone is expanded.

>.|TRBD2|TRBJ2-1|TRBV24-1
CATSEGGGAHNEQFF
TGTGCCACCAGTGAGGGCGGGGGGGCCCACAATGAGCAGTTCTTC
>.|.|TRBJ1-2|TRBV5-8
CASSLHRRGGYGYTF
TGTGCCAGCAGCCTGCACCGACGGGGTGGATATGGCTACACCTTC
>.|TRBD2|TRBJ2-1|TRBV29-1
CSVDLPSGGTNEQFF
TGCAGCGTTGATCTTCCAAGCGGGGGGACGAATGAGCAGTTCTTC
>few|TRBD1|TRBJ1-2|TRBV6-5
CASSTLPGGGYGYTF
TGTGCCAGCAGTACTCTCCCAGGGGGCGGCTATGGCTACACCTTC
>few|.|TRBJ1-5|TRBV7-9
CASSLGSHGSNQPQHF
TGTGCCAGCAGCTTAGGCTCACATGGTAGCAATCAGCCCCAGCATTTT
>.|.|TRBJ2-7|TRBV28
CASSLMGTGAYEQYF
TGTGCCAGCAGCCTGATGGGGACGGGGGCCTACGAGCAGTACTTC
>few|.|TRBJ1-2|TRBV7-9
CASSLEQGYGYTF
TGTGCCAGCAGCTTAGAACAGGGATATGGCTACACCTTC
>few|.|TRBJ2-7|TRBV6-2/TRBV6-3
CASSYRQGGPEQYF
TGTGCCAGCAGTTATCGACAGGGAGGTCCCGAGCAGTACTTC
>.|TRBD1|TRBJ2-7|TRBV7-2
CASSFGTGGTYEQYF
TGTGCCAGCAGCTTCGGGACAGGGGGTACCTACGAGCAGTACTTC
>.|.|TRBJ2-7|TRBV10-3
CAINQAGDVHEQYF
TGTGCCATCAACCAGGCAGGGGATGTACACGAGCAGTACTTC
>.|.|TRBJ2-7|TRBV5-1
CASSLEPGSYEQYF
TGCGCCAGCAGCTTGGAGCCAGGTTCCTACGAGCAGTACTTC
>.|TRBD2|TRBJ2-7|TRBV7-9
CASSSTSGSSYEQYF
TGTGCCAGCAGTTCGACTAGCGGGAGCTCCTACGAGCAGTACTTC
>.|.|TRBJ2-1|TRBV3-1/TRBV3-2
CASSPPSGQRSYNEQFF
TGTGCCAGCAGCCCGCCGTCCGGACAGAGATCCTACAATGAGCAGTTCTTC
>.|TRBD1|TRBJ1-6|TRBV30
CAWSLTGGSPLHF
TGTGCCTGGAGTCTAACAGGGGGTTCACCCCTCCACTTT
>.|TRBD1|TRBJ2-7|TRBV3-1/TRBV3-2
CASSQVPLIGQGLDEQYF
TGTGCCAGCAGCCAAGTCCCACTCATAGGACAGGGCCTTGACGAGCAGTACTTC